This note documents a single TCR beta chain sequence. These data come from a study of cytomegalovirus exposure and HLA in healthy donors. Method: immunoSEQ multiplex PCR; TCRdb's copy keeps in-frame clones and lacks some. The sample comprises around 200,000 clones, 88% of which are singletons, and roughly 3% rests with the top ten. Germline CDR1 and CDR2: SGHRS and YFSETQ. This CDR3 has 14 amino acids. Trimming cost V 3 bases and J 5 bases; bases outside gene matches: 5. This receptor was identified in a woman between 18 and 30 years old in good health and CMV-seronegative. The J gene is TRBJ1-2, the V gene TRBV5-1; TRBD1 matches at 9 bases. The sample comprised PBMCs. The DNA of the CDR3 is TGCGCCAGCAGCTGGGAAGGACAGGGGTATGGCTACACCTTC. The encoded protein is CASSWEGQGYGYTF.